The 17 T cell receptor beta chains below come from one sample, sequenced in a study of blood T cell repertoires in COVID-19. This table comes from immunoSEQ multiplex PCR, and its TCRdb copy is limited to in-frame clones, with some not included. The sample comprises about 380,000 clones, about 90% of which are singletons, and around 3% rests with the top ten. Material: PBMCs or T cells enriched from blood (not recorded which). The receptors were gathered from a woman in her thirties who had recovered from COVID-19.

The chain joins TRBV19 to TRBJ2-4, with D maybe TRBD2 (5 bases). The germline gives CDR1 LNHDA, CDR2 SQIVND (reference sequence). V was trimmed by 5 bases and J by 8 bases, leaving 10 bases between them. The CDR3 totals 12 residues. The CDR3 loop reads CASSRGWDIQYF. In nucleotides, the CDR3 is TGTGCCAGTAGTCGGGGTTGGGACATTCAGTACTTC.

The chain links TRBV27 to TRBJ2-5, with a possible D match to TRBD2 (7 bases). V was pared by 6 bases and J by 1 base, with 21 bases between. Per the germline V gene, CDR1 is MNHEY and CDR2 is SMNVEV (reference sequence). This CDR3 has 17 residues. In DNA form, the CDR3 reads TGTGCCAGCAGGAGGGTGGGGGGGCGAGTGTCCCAAGAGACCCAGTACTTC. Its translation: CASRRVGGRVSQETQYF.

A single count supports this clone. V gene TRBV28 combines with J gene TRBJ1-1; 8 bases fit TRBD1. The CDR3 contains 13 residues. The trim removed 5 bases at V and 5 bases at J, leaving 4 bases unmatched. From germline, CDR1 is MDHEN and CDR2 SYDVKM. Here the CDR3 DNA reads TGTGCCAGCAGTGTACAGGGGGAAACTGAAGCTTTCTTT. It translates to CASSVQGETEAFF. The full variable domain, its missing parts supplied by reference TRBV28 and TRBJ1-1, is DVKVTQSSRYLVKRTGEKVFLECVQDMDHENMFWYRQDPGLGLRLIYFSYDVKMKEKGDIPEGYSVSREKKERFSLILESASTNQTSMYLCASSVQGETEAFFGQGTRLTVV.

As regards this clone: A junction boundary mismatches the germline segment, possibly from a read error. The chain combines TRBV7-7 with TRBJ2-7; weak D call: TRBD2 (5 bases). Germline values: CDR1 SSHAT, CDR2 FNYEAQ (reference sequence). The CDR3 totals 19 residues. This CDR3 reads CASSLDQPPLAGVSYEQYF. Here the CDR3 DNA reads TGTGCTAGCAGCTTAGACCAACCCCCTCTGGCCGGGGTCTCCTACGAGCAGTACTTC.

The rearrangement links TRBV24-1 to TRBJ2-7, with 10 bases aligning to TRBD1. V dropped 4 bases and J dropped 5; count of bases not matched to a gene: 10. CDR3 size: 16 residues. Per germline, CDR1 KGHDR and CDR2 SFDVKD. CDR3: CATSEAPGTGDNEQYF. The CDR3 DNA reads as TGTGCCACCAGTGAGGCCCCAGGGACAGGGGATAACGAGCAGTACTTC.

The CDR3 bases are TGTGCCAGCAGTGTGGGGACACCGAACACTGAAGCTTTCTTT. Amino acids: CASSVGTPNTEAFF. The V call is TRBV28, the J call TRBJ1-1; tentative D call: TRBD1 (6 bases). This CDR3 contains 14 residues. Germline CDR1 MDHEN, CDR2 SYDVKM. Trimming cost V 5 bases and J 1 base, with 11 bases left between them.

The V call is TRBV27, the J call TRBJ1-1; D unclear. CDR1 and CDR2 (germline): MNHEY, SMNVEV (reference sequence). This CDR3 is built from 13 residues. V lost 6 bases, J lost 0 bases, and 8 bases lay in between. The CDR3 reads CASSYFLNTEAFF. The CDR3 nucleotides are TGTGCCAGCAGCTATTTTTTGAACACTGAAGCTTTCTTT.

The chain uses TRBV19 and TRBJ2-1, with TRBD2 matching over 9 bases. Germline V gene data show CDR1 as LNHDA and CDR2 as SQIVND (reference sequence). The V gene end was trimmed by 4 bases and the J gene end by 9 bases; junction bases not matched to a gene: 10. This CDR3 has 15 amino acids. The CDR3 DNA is TGTGCCAGTAGTAGCGGGGGGGCAAACTTACTTGAGCAGTTCTTC. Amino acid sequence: CASSSGGANLLEQFF.

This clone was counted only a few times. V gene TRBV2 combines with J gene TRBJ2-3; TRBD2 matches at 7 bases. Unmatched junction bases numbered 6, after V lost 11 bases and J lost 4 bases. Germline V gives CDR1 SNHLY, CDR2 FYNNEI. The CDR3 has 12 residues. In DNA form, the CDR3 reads TGTGCCGTCAGCGGGGATGCAGATACGCAGTATTTT. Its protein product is CAVSGDADTQYF.

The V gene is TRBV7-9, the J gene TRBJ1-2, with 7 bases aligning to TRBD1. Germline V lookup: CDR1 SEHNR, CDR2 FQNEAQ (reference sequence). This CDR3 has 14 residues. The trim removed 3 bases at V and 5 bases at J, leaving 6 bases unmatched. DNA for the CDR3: TGTGCCAGCAGCTTCAAGGGGGCTAGGTATGGCTACACCTTC. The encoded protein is CASSFKGARYGYTF. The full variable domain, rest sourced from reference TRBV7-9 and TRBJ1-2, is DTGVSQNPRHKITKRGQNVTFRCDPISEHNRLYWYRQTLGQGPEFLTYFQNEAQLEKSRLLSDRFSAERPKGSFSTLEIQRTEQGDSAMYLCASSFKGARYGYTFGSGTRLTVV.

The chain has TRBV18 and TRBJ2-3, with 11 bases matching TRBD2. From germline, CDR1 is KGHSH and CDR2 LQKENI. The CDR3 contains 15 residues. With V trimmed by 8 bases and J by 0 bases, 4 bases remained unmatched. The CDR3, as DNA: TGTGCCAGCCAACTAGCGGGAGCTAGCACAGATACGCAGTATTTT. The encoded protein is CASQLAGASTDTQYF.

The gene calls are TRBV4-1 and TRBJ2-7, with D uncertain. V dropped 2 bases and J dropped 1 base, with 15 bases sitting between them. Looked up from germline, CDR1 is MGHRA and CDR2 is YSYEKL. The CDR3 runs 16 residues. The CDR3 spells CASSQQFRQESYEQYF. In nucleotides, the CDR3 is TGCGCCAGCAGCCAACAATTTCGGCAGGAATCCTACGAGCAGTACTTC.

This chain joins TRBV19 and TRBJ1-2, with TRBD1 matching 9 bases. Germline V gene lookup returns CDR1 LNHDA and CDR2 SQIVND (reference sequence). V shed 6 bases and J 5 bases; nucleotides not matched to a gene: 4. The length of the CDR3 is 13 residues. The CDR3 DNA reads TGTGCCAGTAGCTGGACAGGGGAGTATGGCTACACCTTC. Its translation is CASSWTGEYGYTF.

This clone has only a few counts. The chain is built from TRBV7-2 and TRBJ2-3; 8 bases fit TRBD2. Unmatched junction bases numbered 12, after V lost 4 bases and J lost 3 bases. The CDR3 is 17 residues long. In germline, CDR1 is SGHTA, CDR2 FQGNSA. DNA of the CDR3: TGTGCCAGCAGCTCTCAAAGTATGTCTAGCGGGACAGATACGCAGTATTTT. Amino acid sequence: CASSSQSMSSGTDTQYF.

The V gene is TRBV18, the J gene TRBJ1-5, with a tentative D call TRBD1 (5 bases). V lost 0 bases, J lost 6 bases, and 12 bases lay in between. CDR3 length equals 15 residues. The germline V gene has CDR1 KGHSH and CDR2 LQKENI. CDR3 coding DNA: TGTGCCAGCTCACCACCGGGTCAGGGAGGTCAGCCCCAGCATTTT. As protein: CASSPPGQGGQPQHF. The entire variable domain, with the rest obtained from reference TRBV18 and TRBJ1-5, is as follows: NAGVMQNPRHLVRRRGQEARLRCSPMKGHSHVYWYRQLPEEGLKFMVYLQKENIIDESGMPKERFSAEFPKEGPSILRIQQVVRGDSAAYFCASSPPGQGGQPQHFGDGTRLSIL.

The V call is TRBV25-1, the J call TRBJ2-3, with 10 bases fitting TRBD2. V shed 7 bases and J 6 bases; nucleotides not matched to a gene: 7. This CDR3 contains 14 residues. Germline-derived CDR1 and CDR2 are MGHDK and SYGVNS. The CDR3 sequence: CASTSGGYSDTQYF. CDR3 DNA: TGTGCCAGCACTAGCGGGGGATATTCGGATACGCAGTATTTT. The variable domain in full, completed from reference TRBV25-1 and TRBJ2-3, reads EADIYQTPRYLVIGTGKKITLECSQTMGHDKMYWYQQDPGMELHLIHYSYGVNSTEKGDLSSESTVSRIRTEHFPLTLESARPSHTSQYLCASTSGGYSDTQYFGPGTRLTVL.

CDR3 amino acids: CASSLAPGSNQPQHF. In DNA form, the CDR3 reads TGTGCCAGCAGCTTAGCCCCAGGGAGCAATCAGCCCCAGCATTTT. This chain links TRBV11-2 with TRBJ1-5, with D maybe TRBD1 (5 bases). Between the trimmed V and J ends, which lost 1 base and 1 base, there was a span of 8 bases. Germline V gene sequence: CDR1 SGHAT, CDR2 FQNNGV. This CDR3 spans 15 amino acids.